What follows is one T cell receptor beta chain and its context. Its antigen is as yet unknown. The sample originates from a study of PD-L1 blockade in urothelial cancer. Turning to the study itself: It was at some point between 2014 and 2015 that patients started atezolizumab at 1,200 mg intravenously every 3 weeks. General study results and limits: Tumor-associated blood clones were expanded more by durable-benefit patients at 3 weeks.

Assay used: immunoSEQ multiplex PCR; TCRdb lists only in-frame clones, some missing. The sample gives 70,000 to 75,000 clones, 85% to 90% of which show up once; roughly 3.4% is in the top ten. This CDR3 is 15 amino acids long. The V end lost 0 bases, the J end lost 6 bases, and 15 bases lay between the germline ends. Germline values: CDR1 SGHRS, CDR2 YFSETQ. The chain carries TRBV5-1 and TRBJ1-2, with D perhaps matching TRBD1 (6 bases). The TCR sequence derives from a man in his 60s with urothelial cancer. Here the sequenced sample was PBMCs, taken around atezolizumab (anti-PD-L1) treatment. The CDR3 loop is CASSLDGGGADGYTF. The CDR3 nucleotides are TGCGCCAGCAGCTTGGATGGGGGGGGCGCGGATGGCTACACCTTC.